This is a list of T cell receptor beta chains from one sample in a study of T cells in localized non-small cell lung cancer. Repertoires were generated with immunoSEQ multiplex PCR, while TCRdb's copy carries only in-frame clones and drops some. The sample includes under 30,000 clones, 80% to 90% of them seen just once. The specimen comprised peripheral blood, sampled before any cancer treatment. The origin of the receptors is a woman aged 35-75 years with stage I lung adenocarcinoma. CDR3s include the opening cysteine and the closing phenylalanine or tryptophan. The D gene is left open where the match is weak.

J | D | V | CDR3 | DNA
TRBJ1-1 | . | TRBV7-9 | CASSFIGQTSQAFF | TGTGCCAGCAGCTTTATAGGACAGACGAGCCAAGCTTTCTTT
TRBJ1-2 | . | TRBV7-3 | CASSRGTSGGYTF | TGTGCCAGCAGCCGTGGGACCTCGGGTGGCTACACCTTC
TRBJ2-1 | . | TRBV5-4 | CASSPDQSYNEQFF | TGTGCCAGCAGCCCGGACCAGTCCTACAATGAGCAGTTCTTC
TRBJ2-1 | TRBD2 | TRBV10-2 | CASTTGTTPHNEQFF | TGCGCCAGCACAACCGGGACTACACCTCACAATGAGCAGTTCTTC
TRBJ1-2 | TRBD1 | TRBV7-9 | CASSLDRGRNYGYTF | TGTGCCAGCAGCTTAGACAGGGGGAGAAACTATGGCTACACCTTC
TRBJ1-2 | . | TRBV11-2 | CASSLETGLRGYTF | TGTGCCAGCAGCTTAGAGACCGGCTTGCGAGGCTACACCTTC
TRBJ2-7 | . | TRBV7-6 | CASSARLGRDEQYF | TGTGCCAGCAGCGCGCGCCTGGGGCGGGACGAGCAGTACTTC
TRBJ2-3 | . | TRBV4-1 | CASSPWDKTSTDTQYF | TGCGCCAGCAGCCCGTGGGACAAAACTAGCACAGATACGCAGTATTTT
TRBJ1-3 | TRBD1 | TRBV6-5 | CASRRTGDYGNTIYF | TGTGCCAGCAGACGGACAGGGGATTATGGAAACACCATATATTTT
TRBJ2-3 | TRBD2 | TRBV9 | CASSVVVAGGPDTQYF | TGTGCCAGCAGCGTAGTTGTAGCGGGAGGGCCGGATACGCAGTATTTT
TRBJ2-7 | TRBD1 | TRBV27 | CASTLTGTGGFTYEQYF | TGTGCCAGCACACTGACCGGGACAGGGGGCTTCACCTACGAGCAGTACTTC
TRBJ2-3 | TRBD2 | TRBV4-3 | CASSQDPGGSTDTQYF | TGCGCCAGCAGCCAAGACCCGGGGGGGAGCACAGATACGCAGTATTTT
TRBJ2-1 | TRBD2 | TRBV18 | CASSPLPSGRSSSYNEQFF | TGTGCCAGCTCACCACTGCCTAGCGGGAGGTCTAGCTCCTACAATGAGCAGTTCTTC
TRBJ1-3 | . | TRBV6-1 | CASSERDGRYSGNTIYF | TGTGCCAGCAGTGAGAGGGACGGCCGGTACTCTGGAAACACCATATATTTT
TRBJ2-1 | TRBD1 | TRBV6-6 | CASSYSDRGQGKFF | TGTGCCAGCAGTTACTCGGACAGGGGGCAAGGGAAGTTCTTC